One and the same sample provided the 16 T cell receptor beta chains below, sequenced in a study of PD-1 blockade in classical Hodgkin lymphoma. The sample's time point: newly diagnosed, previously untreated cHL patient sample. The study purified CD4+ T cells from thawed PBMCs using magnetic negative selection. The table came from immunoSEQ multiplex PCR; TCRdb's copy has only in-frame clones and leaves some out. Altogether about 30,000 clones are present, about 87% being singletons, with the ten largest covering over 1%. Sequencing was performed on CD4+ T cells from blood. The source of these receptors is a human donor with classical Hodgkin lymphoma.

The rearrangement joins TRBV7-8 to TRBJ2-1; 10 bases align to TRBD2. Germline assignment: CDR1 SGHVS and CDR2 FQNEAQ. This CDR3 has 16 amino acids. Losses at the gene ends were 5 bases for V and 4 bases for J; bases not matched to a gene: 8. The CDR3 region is CASSPVRLAGYNEQFF. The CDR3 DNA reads TGTGCCAGCAGCCCGGTGCGACTAGCGGGTTACAATGAGCAGTTCTTC.

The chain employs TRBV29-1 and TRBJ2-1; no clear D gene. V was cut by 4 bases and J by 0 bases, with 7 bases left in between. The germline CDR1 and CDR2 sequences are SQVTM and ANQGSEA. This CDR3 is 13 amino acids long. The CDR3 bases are TGCAGCGTTGTCCTCTTCTCCTACAATGAGCAGTTCTTC. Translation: CSVVLFSYNEQFF.

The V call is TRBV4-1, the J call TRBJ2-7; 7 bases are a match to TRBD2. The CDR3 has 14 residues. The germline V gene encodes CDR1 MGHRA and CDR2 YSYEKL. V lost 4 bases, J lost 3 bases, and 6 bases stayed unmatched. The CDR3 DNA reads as TGCGCCAGCAGCCGCGCGGGGGACGGCTACGAGCAGTACTTC. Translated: CASSRAGDGYEQYF.

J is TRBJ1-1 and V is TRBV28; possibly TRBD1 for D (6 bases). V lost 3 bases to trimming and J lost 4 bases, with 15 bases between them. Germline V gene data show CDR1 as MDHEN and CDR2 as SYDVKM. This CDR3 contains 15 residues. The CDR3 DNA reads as TGTGCCAGCAGTTTCCAGGGGCGGTTGGCCACTGAAGCTTTCTTT. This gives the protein CASSFQGRLATEAFF.

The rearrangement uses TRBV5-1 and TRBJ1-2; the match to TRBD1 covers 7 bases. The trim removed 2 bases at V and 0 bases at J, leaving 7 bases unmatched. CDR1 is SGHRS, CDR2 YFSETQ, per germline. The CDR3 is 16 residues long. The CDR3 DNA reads TGCGCCAGCAGCTTAACAGGGGACATCTCTAACTATGGCTACACCTTC. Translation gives CASSLTGDISNYGYTF.

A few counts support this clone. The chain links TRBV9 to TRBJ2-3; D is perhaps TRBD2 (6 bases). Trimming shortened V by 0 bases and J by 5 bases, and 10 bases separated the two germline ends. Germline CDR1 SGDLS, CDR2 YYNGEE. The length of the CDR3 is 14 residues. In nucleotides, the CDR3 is TGTGCCAGCAGCGTAGGGACTACTAGAGATACGCAGTATTTT. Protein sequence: CASSVGTTRDTQYF.

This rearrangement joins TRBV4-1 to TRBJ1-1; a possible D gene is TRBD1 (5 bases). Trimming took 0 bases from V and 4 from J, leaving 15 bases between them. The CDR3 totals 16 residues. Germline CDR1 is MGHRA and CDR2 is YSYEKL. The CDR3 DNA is TGCGCCAGCAGCCAAGAAAGGAGGGGAGCCGGCACTGAAGCTTTCTTT. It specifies CASSQERRGAGTEAFF.

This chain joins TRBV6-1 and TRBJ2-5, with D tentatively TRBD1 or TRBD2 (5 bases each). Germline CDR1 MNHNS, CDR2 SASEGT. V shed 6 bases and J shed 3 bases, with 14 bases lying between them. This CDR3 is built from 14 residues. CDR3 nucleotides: TGTGCCAGCAGCATAAAGGGACGGGAAGAGACCCAGTACTTC. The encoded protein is CASSIKGREETQYF.

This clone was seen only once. The CDR3 nucleotides read TGTGCCAGCACCCCAGCGGGCACAGATACGCAGTATTTT. It encodes CASTPAGTDTQYF. The V gene is TRBV6-6, the J gene TRBJ2-3; TRBD2 might be the D (5 bases). V was cut by 7 bases and J by 1 base, with 9 bases left in between. The CDR3 is made up of 13 amino acids. The germline V gene encodes CDR1 MNHNY and CDR2 SVGAGI (reference sequence).

CDR3 sequence: CASSPGTAPEKLFF. DNA of the CDR3: TGTGCCAGCAGTCCCGGGACCGCTCCCGAAAAACTGTTTTTT. This chain joins TRBV6-5 and TRBJ1-4, with D perhaps matching TRBD1 (5 bases). Trimming removed 5 bases at V and 8 bases at J, with 15 bases between. The CDR3 covers 14 residues. Germline V gives CDR1 MNHEY, CDR2 SVGAGI.

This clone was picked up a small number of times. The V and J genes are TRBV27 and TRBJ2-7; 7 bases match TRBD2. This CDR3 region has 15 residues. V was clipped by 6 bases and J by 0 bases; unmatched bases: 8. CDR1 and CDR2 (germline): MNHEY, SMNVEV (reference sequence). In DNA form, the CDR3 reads TGTGCCAGCAGGTCCCTAGCGGACTTCTCCTACGAGCAGTACTTC. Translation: CASRSLADFSYEQYF.

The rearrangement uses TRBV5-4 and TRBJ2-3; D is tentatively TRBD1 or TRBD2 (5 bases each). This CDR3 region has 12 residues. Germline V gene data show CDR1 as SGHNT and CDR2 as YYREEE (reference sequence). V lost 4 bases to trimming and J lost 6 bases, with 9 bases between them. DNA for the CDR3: TGTGCCAGCAGCCTGGGGGAGGATACGCAGTATTTT. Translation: CASSLGEDTQYF.

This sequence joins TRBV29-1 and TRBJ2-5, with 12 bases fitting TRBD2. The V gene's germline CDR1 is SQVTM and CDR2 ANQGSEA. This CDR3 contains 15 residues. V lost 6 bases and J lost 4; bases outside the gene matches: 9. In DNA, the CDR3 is TGCAGCGTATCTTGGACTAGCGGGGAGGCAGAGACCCAGTACTTC. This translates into CSVSWTSGEAETQYF.

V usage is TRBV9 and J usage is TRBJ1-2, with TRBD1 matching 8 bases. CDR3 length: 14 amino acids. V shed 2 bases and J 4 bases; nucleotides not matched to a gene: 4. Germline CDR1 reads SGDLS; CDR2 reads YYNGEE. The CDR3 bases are TGTGCCAGCAGCGTTGCAGGGGGCAGCTATGGCTACACCTTC. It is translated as CASSVAGGSYGYTF.

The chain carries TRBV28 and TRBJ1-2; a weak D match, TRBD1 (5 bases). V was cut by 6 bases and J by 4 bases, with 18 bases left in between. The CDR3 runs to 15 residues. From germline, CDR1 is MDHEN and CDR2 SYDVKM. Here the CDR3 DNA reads TGTGCCAGCAGCCGAACCGGGACCCCTGGCTATGGCTACACCTTC. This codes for CASSRTGTPGYGYTF.

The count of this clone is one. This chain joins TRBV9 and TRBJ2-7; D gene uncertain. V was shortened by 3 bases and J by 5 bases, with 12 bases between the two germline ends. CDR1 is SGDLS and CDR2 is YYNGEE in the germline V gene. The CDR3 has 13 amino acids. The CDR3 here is CASSGPIINEQYF. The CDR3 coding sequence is TGTGCCAGCAGCGGCCCGATTATCAACGAGCAGTACTTC.